One and the same sample provided the 20 T cell receptor beta chains below, sequenced in a study of T cell repertoires in cytomegalovirus infection (dated by TCRdb to between 2018 and 2021). The treatment or condition label here, explained by the study, means: in vitro stimulation with specific CMV peptide epitopes to enrich CMV-specific T cells. These reads were obtained on an Illumina HiSeq 1500. Clones were called with MiXCR by TCRdb after fastp trimmed the public reads at Q25, and only in-frame beta chains were retained. Every CDR3 protein is listed once, alongside the most common genes and DNA of its rows. Recorded for this sample are 50,000 to 55,000 distinct CDR3 sequences; around 18% of them occurred a single time. The top ten clones comprise less than 30% of the sample. Their cognate antigens are unknown. Sequences were derived from CD8+ T cells from cultured PBMCs, sampled from culture after CMV antigen stimulation. The receptors were gathered from a human donor in good health (CMV status not recorded). Some clones in this sample may be carry-over from other donors' samples.

This clonotype has a count of ten or more. The chain carries TRBV7-2 and TRBJ2-1; D tentatively fits TRBD1 or TRBD2 (5 bases each). Germline V gene data show CDR1 as SGHTA and CDR2 as FQGNSA. V gave up 1 base and J gave up 11 bases, with 12 bases separating them. The CDR3 covers 13 residues. CDR3 loop: CASSLGEGRKQFF. Here the CDR3 DNA reads TGTGCCAGCAGCTTAGGAGAGGGGCGGAAGCAGTTCTTC.

For this clonotype: As the CDR3 is not closed by the conserved phenylalanine or tryptophan, this likely results from a read error. CDR3 bases: TGTGCCAGCAGAACGCTCCGGAGACTTGAGGGCTATGAGCAGTTCATC. Protein sequence: CASRTLRRLEGYEQFI. The chain combines TRBV27 with TRBJ2-1; D may be TRBD2 (5 bases). CDR3 size: 16 residues. Germline CDR1 and CDR2: MNHEY and SMNVEV (reference sequence). The V end was cut by 6 bases, the J end by 8 bases, with 23 bases between.

This clonotype was counted at least ten times. The V and J genes are TRBV7-2 and TRBJ1-1; tentative D call: TRBD1 (5 bases). Germline CDR1 reads SGHTA; CDR2 reads FQGNSA. V lost 2 bases to trimming and J lost 4 bases, with 11 bases between them. The CDR3 runs to 14 residues. CDR3 residues: CASSLRGAGTEAFF. The CDR3 region has the DNA TGTGCCAGCAGCTTAAGAGGGGCAGGCACTGAAGCTTTCTTT.

The chain is built from TRBV9 and TRBJ1-2; TRBD1 aligns across 8 bases. V gave up 8 bases and J gave up 4 bases; unmatched junction bases: 4. Per germline, CDR1 SGDLS and CDR2 YYNGEE. The CDR3 consists of 12 residues. The DNA for the CDR3 is TGTGCCAGTCGACAGGGGAGCTATGGCTACACCTTC. Its translation: CASRQGSYGYTF.

V usage is TRBV7-2 and J usage is TRBJ2-1; 7 bases map to TRBD2. Germline trimming cut 6 bases from V and 4 bases from J; bases unmatched to any gene: 9. This CDR3 has 15 residues. CDR1 is SGHTA, CDR2 FQGNSA, per germline. In nucleotides, the CDR3 is TGTGCCAGCAGGGGGGGGAGGGCCGCGTACAATGAGCAGTTCTTC. Its translation is CASRGGRAAYNEQFF.

This clonotype was seen a handful of times. This chain links TRBV3-1 with TRBJ2-3; 11 positions agree with TRBD1. Unmatched junction bases numbered 3, after V lost 4 bases and J lost 6 bases. CDR1 and CDR2 (germline): LGHDT, YNNKEL (reference sequence). CDR3 length: 14 residues. CDR3 coding DNA: TGTGCCAGCAGCCCGGGACAGGGGGTCGATACGCAGTATTTT. Its translation is CASSPGQGVDTQYF.

This clonotype is medium-sized (0.01 to 0.1%) in the sample. The V and J genes are TRBV6-2 or TRBV6-3 and TRBJ2-7, with D tentatively TRBD1 (5 bases). With 2 bases removed from V and 5 bases from J, the gap between germline ends came to 7 bases. Germline loops: CDR1 MNHEY, CDR2 SVGEGT. The CDR3 is 12 residues long. The chain's CDR3 is CASSYPRDEQYF. DNA for the CDR3: TGTGCCAGCAGTTACCCCAGGGACGAGCAGTACTTC.

There are a few counts of this clonotype. This chain joins TRBV7-2 and TRBJ1-1, with D perhaps TRBD1 (6 bases). The CDR3 covers 13 residues. Per germline, CDR1 SGHTA and CDR2 FQGNSA. Trimming pared 5 bases from V and 6 bases from J, leaving 13 bases between. In nucleotides, the CDR3 is TGTGCCAGCAGCACTTCAGGGGTCCCTGAAGCTTTCTTT. This translates into CASSTSGVPEAFF.

The J gene is TRBJ2-1, the V gene TRBV12-3 or TRBV12-4; no definite D call. There are 13 residues in the CDR3. V lost 6 bases and J 4 bases, leaving 10 bases between the germline ends. CDR3 nucleotides: TGTGCCAGCAGCCTGGCCCCTTACAATGAGCAGTTCTTC. This sequence encodes CASSLAPYNEQFF.

This clonotype was observed many times. The V and J genes are TRBV12-3 or TRBV12-4 and TRBJ1-1; D may be TRBD1 (6 bases). Trimming removed 8 bases from V and 3 bases from J, with 13 bases in between. The CDR3 loop spans 13 amino acids. In DNA form, the CDR3 reads TGTGCCAGCCGATTAGGGGGGGACACTGAAGCTTTCTTT. Translated: CASRLGGDTEAFF.

The V and J genes are TRBV12-3 or TRBV12-4 and TRBJ1-6, with TRBD1 identical over 10 bases. This CDR3 is built from 14 residues. The J segment lost 9 bases and the V segment lost 5 bases, leaving 4 bases of the junction unmatched. This chain's CDR3 is CASSDRGRTSPLHF. The CDR3 DNA is TGTGCCAGCAGTGACAGGGGGCGGACTTCACCCCTCCACTTT.

This clonotype was recorded a few times. An end of the junction differs from the germline gene, which may be a read error. J is TRBJ1-4 and V is TRBV28; possibly TRBD1 for D (5 bases). The germline V gene has CDR1 MDHEN and CDR2 SYDVKM. The CDR3 has 14 residues. CDR3 in amino acids: CASTPQGANKKLFF. The CDR3 DNA is TGTGCCAGCACGCCGCAGGGAGCTAATAAAAAACTGTTTTTT.

In its sample, this clonotype is medium-sized (0.01 to 0.1%). J is TRBJ2-7 and V is TRBV28; the D gene is possibly TRBD1 (5 bases). Germline V CDR1 and CDR2: MDHEN, SYDVKM. The CDR3 contains 12 residues. Trimming pared 7 bases from V and 2 bases from J, leaving 9 bases between. CDR3 sequence (DNA): TGTGCCAGCAACCTAGGGGCCTACGAGCAGTACTTC. Protein product: CASNLGAYEQYF.

This clonotype was found many times. J is TRBJ2-5 and V is TRBV6-2 or TRBV6-3; the D is unclear. The germline CDR1 and CDR2 sequences are MNHEY and SVGEGT. The CDR3 is 14 residues long. Trimming took off 4 bases at V and 5 bases at J, with 14 bases between the two ends. For the CDR3, the DNA is TGTGCCAGCAGTTCCCGACGAGTTCAGGAGACCCAGTACTTC. Translating gives CASSSRRVQETQYF.

The gene calls are TRBV4-1 and TRBJ1-2, with D possibly being TRBD1 (5 bases). V lost 1 base and J 6 bases, leaving 21 bases between the germline ends. The germline CDR1 and CDR2 sequences are MGHRA and YSYEKL. The CDR3 length is 17 residues. The CDR3 here is CASSQVPQTPGLDGYTF. CDR3 nucleotides: TGCGCCAGCAGCCAAGTTCCTCAAACCCCGGGACTGGATGGCTACACCTTC.

The chain recombines TRBV7-3 with TRBJ2-3, with 8 bases lining up with TRBD2. The CDR3 extends over 14 amino acids. Germline V gives CDR1 SGHTA, CDR2 FQGTGA. The V segment lost 6 bases and the J segment 6 bases; nucleotides outside the gene matches: 8. DNA of the CDR3: TGTGCCAGCAGTCCTTCCGGGGGGGCCGATACGCAGTATTTT. This sequence encodes CASSPSGGADTQYF.

At least ten counts were recorded for this clonotype. The gene calls are TRBV19 and TRBJ2-1; no reliable D call. The V and J ends lost 7 bases and 3 bases respectively, with 16 bases between them. The CDR3 is 15 residues long. Germline V CDR1 and CDR2: LNHDA, SQIVND (reference sequence). The CDR3 DNA is TGTGCCAGTACCAACCGGCTGCGAAGCTACAATGAGCAGTTCTTC. The encoded protein is CASTNRLRSYNEQFF.

This chain joins TRBV28 and TRBJ2-2; the D gene is possibly TRBD2 (6 bases). The CDR3 consists of 16 residues. Germline-derived CDR1 and CDR2 are MDHEN and SYDVKM. With 1 base removed from V and 4 bases from J, the gap between germline ends came to 13 bases. CDR3 sequence reads: CASSLYVNGGTGELFF. Here the CDR3 DNA reads TGTGCCAGCAGTTTATACGTTAACGGGGGCACCGGGGAGCTGTTTTTT.

The rearrangement joins TRBV7-8 to TRBJ2-1, with 8 bases that match TRBD2. V shed 5 bases and J 0 bases; nucleotides not matched to a gene: 12. The CDR3 runs to 18 residues. The germline V gene has CDR1 SGHVS and CDR2 FQNEAQ. The CDR3 region is CASSPEAGGPSSYNEQFF. Here the CDR3 DNA reads TGTGCCAGCAGCCCTGAGGCGGGGGGCCCGTCCTCCTACAATGAGCAGTTCTTC.

V usage is TRBV12-3 or TRBV12-4 and J usage is TRBJ2-2; no clear D. Trimming cost V 2 bases and J 6 bases, with 4 bases left between them. The CDR3 spans 12 residues. CDR3 amino acids: CASSLIPGELFF. The DNA of the CDR3 is TGTGCCAGCAGTTTAATCCCCGGGGAGCTGTTTTTT.